These T cell receptor beta chains were read from a single sample in a study of blood T cell repertoires in COVID-19. Data came from immunoSEQ multiplex PCR; TCRdb stores just in-frame clones and leaves some out. Counted here are about 140,000 clones, about 83% occurring once; the ten biggest clones make up under 10%. The specimen was peripheral blood. These receptors were taken from a man aged 25 to 40 with COVID-19, enrolled during active disease. Each CDR3 is given with its conserved first and last residue. Fields, in order: J gene, V gene, D gene, clone size, CDR3 DNA, CDR3 protein. The D gene is left open where the match is weak. Expanded clones get a size class; other rows say once, few or many, or leave the size out.

j_gene: TRBJ1-3
v_gene: TRBV19
d_gene: TRBD1
abundance: NA
CDR3nt: TGTGCCAGCCGGGGACAGTACTCTGGAAACACCATATATTTT
CDR3aa: CASRGQYSGNTIYF

j_gene: TRBJ1-2
v_gene: TRBV7-2
d_gene: NA
abundance: NA
CDR3nt: TGTGCCAGCAGCTTAGAAGCCCCCGGGTGGGATGGCTACACCTTC
CDR3aa: CASSLEAPGWDGYTF

j_gene: TRBJ2-1
v_gene: TRBV30
d_gene: TRBD1
abundance: NA
CDR3nt: TGTGCCTGGAGTGTGACAGGGGCTACCAACAATGAGCAGTTCTTC
CDR3aa: CAWSVTGATNNEQFF

j_gene: TRBJ2-3
v_gene: TRBV6-6
d_gene: NA
abundance: NA
CDR3nt: TGTGCCAGCAGTTTAGCAATTGAATCAGATACGCAGTATTTT
CDR3aa: CASSLAIESDTQYF

j_gene: TRBJ1-6
v_gene: TRBV28
d_gene: TRBD1
abundance: NA
CDR3nt: TGTGCCGTTGCCGGGACAGGGAATTCACCCCTCCACTTT
CDR3aa: CAVAGTGNSPLHF

j_gene: TRBJ2-1
v_gene: TRBV11-2
d_gene: TRBD2
abundance: NA
CDR3nt: TGTGCCAGCAGCTTAGTCCTAGCGGGATCTTTGTCCTACAATGAGCAGTTCTTC
CDR3aa: CASSLVLAGSLSYNEQFF

j_gene: TRBJ2-1
v_gene: TRBV19
d_gene: TRBD2
abundance: NA
CDR3nt: TGTGCCAGTAGTATAGGAACGACTAGCGGCTACAATGAGCAGTTCTTC
CDR3aa: CASSIGTTSGYNEQFF

j_gene: TRBJ2-1
v_gene: TRBV6-5
d_gene: TRBD2
abundance: NA
CDR3nt: TGTGCCAGCAGTTACGTAGAAGGTGGGAGGGGTGAGCAGTTCTTC
CDR3aa: CASSYVEGGRGEQFF

j_gene: TRBJ2-3
v_gene: TRBV30
d_gene: NA
abundance: NA
CDR3nt: TGTGCCTGGAGCTCCTACGAAGATACGCAGTATTTT
CDR3aa: CAWSSYEDTQYF

j_gene: TRBJ2-1
v_gene: TRBV3-1/TRBV3-2
d_gene: TRBD1
abundance: once
CDR3nt: TGTGCCAGCAGCATCCAGGGGGTGGGTGAGCAGTTCTTC
CDR3aa: CASSIQGVGEQFF

j_gene: TRBJ2-3
v_gene: TRBV6-5
d_gene: TRBD2
abundance: NA
CDR3nt: TGTGCCAGCGGGGAGGGAACAGATACGCAGTATTTT
CDR3aa: CASGEGTDTQYF

j_gene: TRBJ2-7
v_gene: TRBV30
d_gene: TRBD2
abundance: NA
CDR3nt: TGTGCCTGGAGCCCGGGACTAGCGGGGACCTACGAGCAGTACTTC
CDR3aa: CAWSPGLAGTYEQYF

j_gene: TRBJ2-3
v_gene: TRBV2
d_gene: TRBD2
abundance: NA
CDR3nt: TGTGCCAGCAGTGGGTGGGAGGGTAGCACAGATACGCAGTATTTT
CDR3aa: CASSGWEGSTDTQYF

j_gene: TRBJ2-3
v_gene: TRBV5-4
d_gene: TRBD2
abundance: NA
CDR3nt: TGTGCCAGCAGGCGGGAGGGCCTAACGGATACGCAGTATTTT
CDR3aa: CASRREGLTDTQYF